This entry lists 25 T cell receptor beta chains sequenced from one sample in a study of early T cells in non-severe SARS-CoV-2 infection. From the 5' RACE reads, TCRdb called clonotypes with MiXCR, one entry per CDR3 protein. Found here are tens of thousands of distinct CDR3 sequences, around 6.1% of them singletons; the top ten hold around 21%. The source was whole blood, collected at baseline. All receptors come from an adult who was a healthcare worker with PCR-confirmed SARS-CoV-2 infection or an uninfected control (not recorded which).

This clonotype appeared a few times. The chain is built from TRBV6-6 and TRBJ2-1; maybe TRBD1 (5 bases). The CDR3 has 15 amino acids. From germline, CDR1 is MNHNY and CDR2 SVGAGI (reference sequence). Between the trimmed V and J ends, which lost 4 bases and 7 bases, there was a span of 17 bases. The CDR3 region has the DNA TGTGCCAGCAGTTTTACAGGACGGAGAGAGAATGAGCAGTTCTTC. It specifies CASSFTGRRENEQFF.

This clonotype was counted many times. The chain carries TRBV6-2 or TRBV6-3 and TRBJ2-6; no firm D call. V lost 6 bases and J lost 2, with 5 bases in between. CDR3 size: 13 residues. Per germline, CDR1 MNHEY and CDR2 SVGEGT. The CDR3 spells CASRGPGANVLTF. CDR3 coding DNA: TGTGCCAGCAGGGGTCCTGGGGCCAACGTCCTGACTTTC.

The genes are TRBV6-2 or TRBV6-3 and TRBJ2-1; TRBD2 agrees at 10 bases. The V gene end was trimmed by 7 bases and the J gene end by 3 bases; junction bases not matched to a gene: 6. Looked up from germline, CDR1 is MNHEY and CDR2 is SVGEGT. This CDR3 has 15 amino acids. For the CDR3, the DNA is TGTGCCAGCACTCTAGTAGCGGGGGGCTACAATGAGCAGTTCTTC. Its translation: CASTLVAGGYNEQFF.

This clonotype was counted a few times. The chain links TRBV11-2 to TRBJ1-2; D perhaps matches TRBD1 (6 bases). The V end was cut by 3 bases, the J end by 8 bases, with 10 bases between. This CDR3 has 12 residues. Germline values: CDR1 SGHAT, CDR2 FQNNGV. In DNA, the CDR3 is TGTGCCAGCAGCTTGCAGGGGAAGGGCTACACCTTC. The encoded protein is CASSLQGKGYTF.

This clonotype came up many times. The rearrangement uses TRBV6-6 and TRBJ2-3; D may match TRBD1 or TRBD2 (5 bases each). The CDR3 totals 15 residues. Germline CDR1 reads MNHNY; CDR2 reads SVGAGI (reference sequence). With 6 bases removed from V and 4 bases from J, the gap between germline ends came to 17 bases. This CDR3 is CASRERTGPADTQYF. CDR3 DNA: TGTGCCAGCAGGGAACGGACGGGGCCAGCAGATACGCAGTATTTT.

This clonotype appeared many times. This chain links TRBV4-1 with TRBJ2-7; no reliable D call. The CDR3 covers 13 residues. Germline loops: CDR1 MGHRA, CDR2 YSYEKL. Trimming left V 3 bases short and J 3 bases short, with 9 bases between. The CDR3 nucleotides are TGCGCCAGCAGCCAGAGGTCCGGCTACGAGCAGTACTTC. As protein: CASSQRSGYEQYF.

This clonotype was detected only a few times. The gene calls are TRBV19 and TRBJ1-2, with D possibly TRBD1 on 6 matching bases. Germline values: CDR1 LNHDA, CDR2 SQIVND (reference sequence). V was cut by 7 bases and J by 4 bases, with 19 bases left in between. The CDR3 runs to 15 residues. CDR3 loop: CASIHPGGATYGYTF. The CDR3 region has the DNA TGTGCCAGTATCCATCCCGGGGGGGCGACCTATGGCTACACCTTC.

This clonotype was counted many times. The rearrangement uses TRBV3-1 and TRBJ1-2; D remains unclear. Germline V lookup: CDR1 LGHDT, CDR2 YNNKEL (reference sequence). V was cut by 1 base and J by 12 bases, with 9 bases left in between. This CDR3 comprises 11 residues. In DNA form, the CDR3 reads TGTGCCAGCAGCCAAGCCTACCGGGACACCTTC. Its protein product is CASSQAYRDTF.

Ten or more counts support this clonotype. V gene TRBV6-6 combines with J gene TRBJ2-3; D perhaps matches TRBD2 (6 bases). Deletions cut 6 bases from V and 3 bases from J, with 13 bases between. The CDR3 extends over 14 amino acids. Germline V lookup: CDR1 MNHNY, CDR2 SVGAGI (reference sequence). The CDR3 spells CASSLPGETDTQYF. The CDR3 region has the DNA TGTGCCAGCAGCCTTCCGGGGGAGACAGATACGCAGTATTTT.

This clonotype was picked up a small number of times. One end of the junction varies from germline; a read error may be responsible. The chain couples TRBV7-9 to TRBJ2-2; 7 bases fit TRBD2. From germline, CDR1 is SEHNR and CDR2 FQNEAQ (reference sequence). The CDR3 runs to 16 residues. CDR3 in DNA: TGTGCCAGCAGTTCTGGGATAGGGACTACCACCGGGGAACTGTTTTTT. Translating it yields CASSSGIGTTTGELFF. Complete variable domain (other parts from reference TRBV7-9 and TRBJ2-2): DTGVSQNPRHKITKRGQNVTFRCDPISEHNRLYWYRQTLGQGPEFLTYFQNEAQLEKSRLLSDRFSAERPKGSFSTLEIQRTEQGDSAMYLCASSSGIGTTTGELFFGEGSRLTVL.

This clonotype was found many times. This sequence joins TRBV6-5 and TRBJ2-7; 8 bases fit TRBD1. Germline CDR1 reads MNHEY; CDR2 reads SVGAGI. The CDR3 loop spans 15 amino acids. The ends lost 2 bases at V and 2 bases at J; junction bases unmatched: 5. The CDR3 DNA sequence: TGTGCCAGCAGTTACAGGACAGGGAAACCCTACGAGCAGTACTTC. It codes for CASSYRTGKPYEQYF.

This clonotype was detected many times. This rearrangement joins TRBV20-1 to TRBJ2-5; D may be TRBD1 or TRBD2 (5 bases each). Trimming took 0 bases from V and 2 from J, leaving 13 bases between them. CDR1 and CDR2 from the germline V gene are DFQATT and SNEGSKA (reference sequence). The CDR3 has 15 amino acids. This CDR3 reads CSAREGFGTQETQYF. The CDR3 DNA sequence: TGCAGTGCTAGAGAGGGGTTTGGGACGCAAGAGACCCAGTACTTC.

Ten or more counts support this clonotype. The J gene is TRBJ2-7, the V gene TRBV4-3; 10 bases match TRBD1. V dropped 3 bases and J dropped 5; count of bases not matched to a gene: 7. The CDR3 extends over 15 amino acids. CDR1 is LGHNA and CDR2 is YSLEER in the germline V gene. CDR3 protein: CASSHFRDRGDEQYF. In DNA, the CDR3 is TGCGCCAGCAGCCATTTCCGGGACAGGGGAGACGAGCAGTACTTC.

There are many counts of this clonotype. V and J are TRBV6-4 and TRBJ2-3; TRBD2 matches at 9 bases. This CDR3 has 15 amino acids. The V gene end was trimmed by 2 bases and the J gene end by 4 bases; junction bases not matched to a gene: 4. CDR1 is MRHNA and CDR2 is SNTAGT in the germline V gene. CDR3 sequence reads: CASSDRAGGSDTQYF. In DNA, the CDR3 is TGTGCCAGCAGTGACCGAGCGGGGGGATCAGATACGCAGTATTTT.

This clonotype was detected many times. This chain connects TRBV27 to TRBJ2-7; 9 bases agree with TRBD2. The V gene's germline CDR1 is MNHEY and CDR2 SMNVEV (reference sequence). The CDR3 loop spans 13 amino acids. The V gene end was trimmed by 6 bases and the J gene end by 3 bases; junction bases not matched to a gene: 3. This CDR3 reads CASSGLASYEQYF. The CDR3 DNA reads TGTGCCAGCAGCGGACTAGCGAGCTACGAGCAGTACTTC.

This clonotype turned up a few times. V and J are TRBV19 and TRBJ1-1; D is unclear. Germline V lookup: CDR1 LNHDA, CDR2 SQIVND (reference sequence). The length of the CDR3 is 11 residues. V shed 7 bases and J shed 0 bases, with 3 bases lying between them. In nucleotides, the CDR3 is TGTGCCAGTACCGTGAACACTGAAGCTTTCTTT. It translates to CASTVNTEAFF. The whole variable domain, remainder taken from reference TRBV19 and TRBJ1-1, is DGGITQSPKYLFRKEGQNVTLSCEQNLNHDAMYWYRQDPGQGLRLIYYSQIVNDFQKGDIAEGYSVSREKKESFPLTVTSAQKNPTAFYLCASTVNTEAFFGQGTRLTVV.

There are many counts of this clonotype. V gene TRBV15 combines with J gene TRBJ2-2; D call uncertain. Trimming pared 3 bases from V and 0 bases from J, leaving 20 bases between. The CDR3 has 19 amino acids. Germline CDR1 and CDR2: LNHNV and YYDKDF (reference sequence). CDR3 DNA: TGTGCCACCAGCAGTCTCAGACGATCCCAGCCAGCGAACACCGGGGAGCTGTTTTTT. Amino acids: CATSSLRRSQPANTGELFF.

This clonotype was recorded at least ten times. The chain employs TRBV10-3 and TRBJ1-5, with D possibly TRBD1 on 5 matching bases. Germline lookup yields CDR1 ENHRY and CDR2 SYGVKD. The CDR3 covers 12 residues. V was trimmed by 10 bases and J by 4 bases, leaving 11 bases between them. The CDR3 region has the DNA TGTGCCACCGCAGGGTTTAATCAGCCCCAGCATTTT. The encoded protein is CATAGFNQPQHF.

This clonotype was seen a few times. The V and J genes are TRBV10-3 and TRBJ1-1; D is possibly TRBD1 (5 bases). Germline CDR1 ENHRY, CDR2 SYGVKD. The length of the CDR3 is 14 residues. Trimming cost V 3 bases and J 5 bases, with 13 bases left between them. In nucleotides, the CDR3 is TGTGCCATCAGTGATGGGGCCAGCAAGACTGAAGCTTTCTTT. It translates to CAISDGASKTEAFF.

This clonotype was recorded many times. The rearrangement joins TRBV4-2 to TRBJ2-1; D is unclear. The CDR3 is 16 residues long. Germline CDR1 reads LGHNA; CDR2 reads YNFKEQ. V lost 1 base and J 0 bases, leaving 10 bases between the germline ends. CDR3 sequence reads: CASSQGDGSSYNEQFF. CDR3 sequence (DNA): TGTGCCAGCAGCCAAGGGGATGGCAGCTCCTACAATGAGCAGTTCTTC.

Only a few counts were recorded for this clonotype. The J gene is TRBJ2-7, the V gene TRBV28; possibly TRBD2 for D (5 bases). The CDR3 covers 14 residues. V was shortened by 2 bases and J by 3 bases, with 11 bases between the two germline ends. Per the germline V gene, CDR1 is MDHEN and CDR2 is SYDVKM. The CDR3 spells CASSLPREGYEQYF. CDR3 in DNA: TGTGCCAGCAGTTTACCGCGTGAGGGCTACGAGCAGTACTTC.

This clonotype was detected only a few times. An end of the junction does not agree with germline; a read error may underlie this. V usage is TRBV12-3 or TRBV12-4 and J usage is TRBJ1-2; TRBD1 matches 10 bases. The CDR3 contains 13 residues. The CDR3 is CANSFWTGGGYTF. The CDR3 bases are TGTGCCAACAGTTTTTGGACAGGGGGTGGCTACACCTTC.

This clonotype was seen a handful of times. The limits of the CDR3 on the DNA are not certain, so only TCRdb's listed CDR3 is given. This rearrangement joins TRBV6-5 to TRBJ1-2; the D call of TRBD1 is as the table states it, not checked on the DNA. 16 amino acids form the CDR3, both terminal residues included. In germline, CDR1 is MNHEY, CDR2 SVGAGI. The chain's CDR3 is CASSSSRGTVLYGYTF.

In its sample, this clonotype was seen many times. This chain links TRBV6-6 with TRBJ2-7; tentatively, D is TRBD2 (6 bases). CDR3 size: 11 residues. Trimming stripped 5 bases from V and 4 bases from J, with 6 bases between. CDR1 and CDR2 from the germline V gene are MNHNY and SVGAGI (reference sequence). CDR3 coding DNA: TGTGCCAGCAGTCGGGGGTACGAGCAGTACTTC. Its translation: CASSRGYEQYF.

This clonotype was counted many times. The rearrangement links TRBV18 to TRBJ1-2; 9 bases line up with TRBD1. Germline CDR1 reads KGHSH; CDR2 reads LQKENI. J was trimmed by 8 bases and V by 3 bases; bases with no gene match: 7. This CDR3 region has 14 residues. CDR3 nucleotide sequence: TGTGCCAGCTCACCGTCACAGGGGGCAGACGGCTACACCTTC. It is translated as CASSPSQGADGYTF. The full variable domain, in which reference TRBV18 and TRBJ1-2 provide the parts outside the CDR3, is NAGVMQNPRHLVRRRGQEARLRCSPMKGHSHVYWYRQLPEEGLKFMVYLQKENIIDESGMPKERFSAEFPKEGPSILRIQQVVRGDSAAYFCASSPSQGADGYTFGSGTRLTVV.